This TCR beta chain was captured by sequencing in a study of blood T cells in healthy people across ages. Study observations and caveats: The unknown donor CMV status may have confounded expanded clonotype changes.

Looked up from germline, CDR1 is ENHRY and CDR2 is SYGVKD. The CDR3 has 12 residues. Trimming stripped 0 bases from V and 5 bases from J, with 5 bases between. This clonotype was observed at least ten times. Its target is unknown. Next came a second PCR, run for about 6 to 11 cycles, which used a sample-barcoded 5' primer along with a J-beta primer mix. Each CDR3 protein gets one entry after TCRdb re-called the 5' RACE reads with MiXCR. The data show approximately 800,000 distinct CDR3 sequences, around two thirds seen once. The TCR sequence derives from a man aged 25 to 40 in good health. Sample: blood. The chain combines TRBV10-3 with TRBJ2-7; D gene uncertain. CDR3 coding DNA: TGTGCCATCAGTGAGTCTGGGAACGAGCAGTACTTC. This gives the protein CAISESGNEQYF.